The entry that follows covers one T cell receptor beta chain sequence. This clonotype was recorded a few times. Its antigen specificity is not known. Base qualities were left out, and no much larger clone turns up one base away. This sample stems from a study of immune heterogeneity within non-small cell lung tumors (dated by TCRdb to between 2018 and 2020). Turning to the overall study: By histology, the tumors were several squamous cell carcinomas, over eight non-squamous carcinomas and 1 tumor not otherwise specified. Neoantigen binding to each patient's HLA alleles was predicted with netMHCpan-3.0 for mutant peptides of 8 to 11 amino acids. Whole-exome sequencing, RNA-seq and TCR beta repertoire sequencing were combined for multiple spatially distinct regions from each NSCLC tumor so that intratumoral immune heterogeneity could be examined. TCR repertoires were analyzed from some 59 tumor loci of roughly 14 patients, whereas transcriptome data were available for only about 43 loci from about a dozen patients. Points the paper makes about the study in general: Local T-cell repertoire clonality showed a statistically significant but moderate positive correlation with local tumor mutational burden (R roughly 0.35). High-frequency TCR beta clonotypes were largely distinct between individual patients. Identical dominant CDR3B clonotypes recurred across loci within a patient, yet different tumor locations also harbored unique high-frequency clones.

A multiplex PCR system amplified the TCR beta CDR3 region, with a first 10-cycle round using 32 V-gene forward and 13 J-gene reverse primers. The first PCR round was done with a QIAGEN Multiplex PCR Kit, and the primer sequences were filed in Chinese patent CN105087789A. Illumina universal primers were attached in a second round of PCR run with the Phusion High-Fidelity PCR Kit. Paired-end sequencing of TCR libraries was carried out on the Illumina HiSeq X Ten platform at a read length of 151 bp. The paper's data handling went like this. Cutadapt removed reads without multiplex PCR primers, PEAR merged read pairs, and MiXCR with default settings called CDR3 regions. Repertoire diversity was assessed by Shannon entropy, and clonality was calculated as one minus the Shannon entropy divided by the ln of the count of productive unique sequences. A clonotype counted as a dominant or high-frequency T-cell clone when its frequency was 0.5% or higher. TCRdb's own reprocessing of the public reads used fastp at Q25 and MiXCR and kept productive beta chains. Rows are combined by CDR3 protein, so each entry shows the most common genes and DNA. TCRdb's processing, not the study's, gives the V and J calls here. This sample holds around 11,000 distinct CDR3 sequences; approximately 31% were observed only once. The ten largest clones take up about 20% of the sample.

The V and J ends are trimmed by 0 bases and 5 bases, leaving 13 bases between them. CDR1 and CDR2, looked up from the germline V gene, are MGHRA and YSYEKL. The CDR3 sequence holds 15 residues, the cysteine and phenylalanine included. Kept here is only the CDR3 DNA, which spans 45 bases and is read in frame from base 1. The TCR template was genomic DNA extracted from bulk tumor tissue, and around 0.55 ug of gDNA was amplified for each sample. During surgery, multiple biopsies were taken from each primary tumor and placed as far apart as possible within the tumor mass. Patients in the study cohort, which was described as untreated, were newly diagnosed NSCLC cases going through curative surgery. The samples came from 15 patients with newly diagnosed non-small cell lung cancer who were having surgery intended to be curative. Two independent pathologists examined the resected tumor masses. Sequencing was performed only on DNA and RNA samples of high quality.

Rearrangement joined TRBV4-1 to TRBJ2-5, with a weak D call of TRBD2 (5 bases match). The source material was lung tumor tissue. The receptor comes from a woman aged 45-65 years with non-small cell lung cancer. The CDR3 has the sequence CASSQELGRGETQYF. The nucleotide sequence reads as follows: TGCGCCAGCAGCCAAGAACTTGGGAGAGGGGAGACCCAGTACTTC.